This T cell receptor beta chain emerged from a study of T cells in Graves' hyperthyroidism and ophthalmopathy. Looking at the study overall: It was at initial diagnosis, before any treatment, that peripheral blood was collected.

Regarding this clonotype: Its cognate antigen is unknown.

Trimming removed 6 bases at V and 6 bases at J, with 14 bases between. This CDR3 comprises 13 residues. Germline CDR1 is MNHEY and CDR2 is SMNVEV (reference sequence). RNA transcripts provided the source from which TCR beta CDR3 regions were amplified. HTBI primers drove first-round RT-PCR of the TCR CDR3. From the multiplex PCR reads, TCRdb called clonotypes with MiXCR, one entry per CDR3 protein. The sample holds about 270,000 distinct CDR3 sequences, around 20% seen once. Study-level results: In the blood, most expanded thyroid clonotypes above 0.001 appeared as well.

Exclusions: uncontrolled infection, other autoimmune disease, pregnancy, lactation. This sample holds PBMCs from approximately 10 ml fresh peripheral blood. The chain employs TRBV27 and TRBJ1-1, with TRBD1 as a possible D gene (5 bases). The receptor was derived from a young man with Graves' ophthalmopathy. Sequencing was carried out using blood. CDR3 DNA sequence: TGTGCCAGCAGCGCCGGGGGGGGACCTGAAGCTTTCTTT. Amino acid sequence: CASSAGGGPEAFF.